This T cell receptor (beta chain) was recovered during a study of CD8+ T cells in alopecia areata. Study-wide results and limits: Clarity of TCR sharing across patients fell short of that in mice, possibly HLA-related. For lesional scalp, especially alopecia totalis/universalis, clonality was higher than in normal scalp.

Researchers picked out CD4+ and CD8+ T cells from PBMCs by sorting. RNA was isolated and reverse transcribed to cDNA, the sequencing template. Only in-frame clones appear in the TCRdb table, and some are missing; sequencing was by immunoSEQ multiplex PCR. The table shows around 190,000 clones, with approximately 53% occurring only once. In germline, CDR1 is MGHRA, CDR2 YSYEKL. The CDR3 extends over 15 amino acids. Trimming left V 1 base short and J 4 bases short, with 13 bases between. This clone appeared once. What it binds is not known. Input material: CD8+ T cells sorted from blood. The sequence derives from a human donor in good health. This rearrangement joins TRBV4-1 to TRBJ1-2, with a tentative D call TRBD1 (5 bases). DNA for the CDR3: TGCGCCAGCAGCCAAGCGGACAAGTCCCTCTATGGCTACACCTTC. Residues: CASSQADKSLYGYTF.